These 22 T cell receptor beta chains came from one sample sequenced in a study of CD8 T cells in ankylosing spondylitis. Study-level results: For ankylosing spondylitis blood, a TCR beta motif of several highly homologous variants appeared characteristic.

MiXCR, run by TCRdb on the 5' RACE reads, gives a single entry per CDR3 protein. Seen here are some 800,000 distinct CDR3 sequences, approximately 12% observed once, and the top ten hold roughly 0.51%. The antigens of these receptors remain unknown. The sample was blood, either unsorted or a sorted T cell fraction (not recorded which). Receptors originate from a male donor with ankylosing spondylitis.

The chain couples TRBV12-3 or TRBV12-4 to TRBJ1-1; weak D call: TRBD1 (5 bases). V was clipped by 2 bases and J by 1 base, with 14 bases between them. The CDR3 is 16 residues long. The CDR3 DNA is TGTGCCAGCAGTTTAACGACCCGGGGCTGGAACACTGAAGCTTTCTTT. Translation: CASSLTTRGWNTEAFF.

The chain recombines TRBV4-2 with TRBJ1-1; no firm D call. This CDR3 is 14 amino acids long. CDR1 LGHNA and CDR2 YNFKEQ come from the germline V gene. V dropped 0 bases and J dropped 11 bases, with 16 bases sitting between them. The chain's CDR3 is CASSQDFDPLAAFF. In DNA form, the CDR3 reads TGTGCCAGCAGCCAAGATTTTGACCCCTTAGCCGCTTTCTTT.

This clonotype was found a few times. The V and J genes are TRBV28 and TRBJ2-7, with D possibly TRBD2 on 5 matching bases. The CDR3 is 15 amino acids. The V end lost 5 bases, the J end lost 3 bases, and 17 bases lay between the germline ends. The germline V gene has CDR1 MDHEN and CDR2 SYDVKM. The CDR3 DNA follows: TGTGCCAGCAGTCTCCCCCGGGCCGGGGACTACGAGCAGTACTTC. Its protein is CASSLPRAGDYEQYF.

The chain is built from TRBV28 and TRBJ1-5; tentatively, D is TRBD1 (5 bases). Trimming left V 6 bases short and J 7 bases short, with 7 bases between. Germline V gene lookup returns CDR1 MDHEN and CDR2 SYDVKM. The CDR3 runs to 11 residues. The CDR3 DNA follows: TGTGCCAGCAGAGGGGAACAGCCCCAGCATTTT. Residues: CASRGEQPQHF.

This clonotype was recorded many times. This chain connects TRBV5-1 to TRBJ1-2, with D unclear. The CDR3 runs to 12 residues. From germline, CDR1 is SGHRS and CDR2 YFSETQ. The V and J ends lost 6 bases and 2 bases respectively, with 8 bases between them. CDR3 sequence: CASTDGNYGYTF. The CDR3 DNA reads TGCGCCAGCACCGACGGCAACTATGGCTACACCTTC.

The sample holds a few counts of this clonotype. The chain joins TRBV20-1 to TRBJ2-7; 12 bases map to TRBD1. The CDR3 has 15 amino acids. The germline CDR1 and CDR2 sequences are DFQATT and SNEGSKA (reference sequence). Unmatched junction bases numbered 8, after V lost 7 bases and J lost 1 base. The CDR3 here is CSVGTGGARSYEQYF. CDR3 nucleotides: TGCAGTGTAGGGACAGGGGGCGCTAGGTCCTACGAGCAGTACTTC.

This clonotype came up a few times. The chain recombines TRBV5-1 with TRBJ2-3, with 12 bases lining up with TRBD2. Germline lookup yields CDR1 SGHRS and CDR2 YFSETQ. Trimming took 4 bases from V and 4 from J; bases not matched to a gene: 4. CDR3 size: 15 residues. The CDR3 nucleotides are TGCGCCAGCAGCACCGCTAGCGGGGGGGCAGATACGCAGTATTTT. It codes for CASSTASGGADTQYF.

This clonotype was seen only a few times. The V and J genes are TRBV5-4 and TRBJ1-1; maybe TRBD1 (5 bases). This CDR3 has 15 residues. Germline V lookup: CDR1 SGHNT, CDR2 YYREEE (reference sequence). V lost 1 base and J 4 bases, leaving 14 bases between the germline ends. The CDR3, as DNA: TGTGCCAGCAGCTTGCCCGGGACGGCAGTCACTGAAGCTTTCTTT. Its protein is CASSLPGTAVTEAFF.

At least ten counts were recorded for this clonotype. Its ends do not fully match the called genes, so a read error is possible. The V gene is TRBV7-9, the J gene TRBJ1-1; D might be TRBD1 (5 bases). The CDR3 is 13 amino acids. Germline values: CDR1 SEHNR, CDR2 FQNEAQ (reference sequence). In DNA form, the CDR3 reads TGCGCCAGCAGCTGGGACGGAAACACTGAAGCTTTCTTT. It specifies CASSWDGNTEAFF.

The CDR3 DNA is TGCAGCGGCCTCCCGGGACTAGCGGGAGTCAATGAGCAGTTCTTC. Encoded protein: CSGLPGLAGVNEQFF. The chain is built from TRBV29-1 and TRBJ2-1, with 14 bases matching TRBD2. Germline CDR1 SQVTM, CDR2 ANQGSEA. The trim removed 7 bases at V and 6 bases at J, leaving 8 bases unmatched. The CDR3 has 15 amino acids.

V gene TRBV29-1 combines with J gene TRBJ2-2, with D tentatively TRBD1 (5 bases). The germline CDR1 and CDR2 sequences are SQVTM and ANQGSEA. Trimming stripped 6 bases from V and 4 bases from J, with 21 bases between. The CDR3 covers 16 residues. CDR3 nucleotide sequence: TGCAGCGTCACCAAGCCCTGGGGCCGGTTCACCGGGGAGCTGTTTTTT. It codes for CSVTKPWGRFTGELFF.

This chain joins TRBV5-1 and TRBJ1-1, with 7 bases matching TRBD1. Germline V gene sequence: CDR1 SGHRS, CDR2 YFSETQ. CDR3 length: 14 amino acids. J lost 1 base, V lost 5 bases, and 5 bases had no gene match. CDR3 sequence: CASRTDRANTEAFF. The CDR3 DNA sequence: TGCGCCAGCAGGACAGACAGGGCGAACACTGAAGCTTTCTTT.

The chain recombines TRBV15 with TRBJ2-5; TRBD2 is a possible D gene (5 bases). This CDR3 comprises 15 residues. With 0 bases removed from V and 2 bases from J, the gap between germline ends came to 10 bases. Looked up from germline, CDR1 is LNHNV and CDR2 is YYDKDF (reference sequence). The CDR3 protein is CATSRDRGVQETQYF. The CDR3 region has the DNA TGTGCCACCAGCAGAGATCGGGGAGTTCAAGAGACCCAGTACTTC.

The chain recombines TRBV6-5 with TRBJ1-1, with D uncertain. Trimming took 2 bases from V and 5 from J, leaving 9 bases between them. The CDR3 is 13 amino acids. Germline loops: CDR1 MNHEY, CDR2 SVGAGI. The CDR3 nucleotides are TGTGCCAGCAGTTACCTGGTAGAGACTGAAGCTTTCTTT. This encodes CASSYLVETEAFF.

This clonotype has a handful of counts. This rearrangement joins TRBV29-1 to TRBJ1-2; TRBD1 aligns across 9 bases. The CDR3 is made up of 16 amino acids. Germline CDR1 SQVTM, CDR2 ANQGSEA. J lost 6 bases, V lost 5 bases, and 16 bases had no gene match. The CDR3 bases are TGCAGCGTTCAACGCCCAGGGACAGGGCGTTGGGATGGCTACACCTTC. Its translation is CSVQRPGTGRWDGYTF.

Ten or more counts support this clonotype. J is TRBJ1-4 and V is TRBV20-1; maybe TRBD1 (5 bases). The V end lost 6 bases, the J end lost 4 bases, and 12 bases lay between the germline ends. The CDR3 consists of 13 residues. The germline gives CDR1 DFQATT, CDR2 SNEGSKA (reference sequence). The CDR3 spells CSAPGTGNEKLFF. In DNA form, the CDR3 reads TGCAGTGCCCCCGGGACGGGTAATGAAAAACTGTTTTTT.

This clonotype was picked up a small number of times. This rearrangement joins TRBV4-2 to TRBJ2-5; D remains ambiguous. There are 16 residues in the CDR3. V was trimmed by 0 bases and J by 0 bases, leaving 11 bases between them. Germline V gives CDR1 LGHNA, CDR2 YNFKEQ. CDR3 nucleotide sequence: TGTGCCAGCAGCCAAGAGATGAAGGGCTACCAAGAGACCCAGTACTTC. Protein sequence: CASSQEMKGYQETQYF.

The chain has TRBV3-1 and TRBJ2-3; 8 bases are shared with TRBD2. CDR3 length: 16 amino acids. Germline CDR1 reads LGHDT; CDR2 reads YNNKEL (reference sequence). Trimming cost V 1 base and J 5 bases; bases outside gene matches: 8. CDR3 protein: CASSQGFGGALDTQYF. The CDR3 coding sequence is TGTGCCAGCAGCCAAGGGTTCGGGGGGGCACTAGATACGCAGTATTTT.

The V gene is TRBV27, the J gene TRBJ2-7, with 7 bases aligning to TRBD1. Unmatched junction bases numbered 12, after V lost 8 bases and J lost 5 bases. Germline CDR1 reads MNHEY; CDR2 reads SMNVEV (reference sequence). This CDR3 has 14 amino acids. The CDR3 is CASEYQGVVDEQYF. CDR3 coding DNA: TGTGCCAGCGAGTACCAGGGGGTTGTGGACGAGCAGTACTTC.

This clonotype was picked up a small number of times. This rearrangement joins TRBV7-9 to TRBJ2-7; 8 bases fit TRBD1. The CDR3 is made up of 16 amino acids. The ends lost 5 bases at V and 0 bases at J; junction bases unmatched: 9. CDR1 is SEHNR and CDR2 is FQNEAQ in the germline V gene (reference sequence). The CDR3 region is CASSPRQGTRSYEQYF. For the CDR3, the DNA is TGTGCCAGCAGCCCGCGACAGGGGACGCGCTCCTACGAGCAGTACTTC. Filled out from reference TRBV7-9 and TRBJ2-7, the complete variable domain reads DTGVSQNPRHKITKRGQNVTFRCDPISEHNRLYWYRQTLGQGPEFLTYFQNEAQLEKSRLLSDRFSAERPKGSFSTLEIQRTEQGDSAMYLCASSPRQGTRSYEQYFGPGTRLTVT.

There are a few counts of this clonotype. V is TRBV6-1 and J is TRBJ2-2; D is perhaps TRBD2 (5 bases). This CDR3 region has 16 residues. The V end lost 6 bases, the J end lost 0 bases, and 14 bases lay between the germline ends. CDR1 and CDR2 from the germline V gene are MNHNS and SASEGT. The CDR3 spells CASSLYSGTNTGELFF. CDR3 coding DNA: TGTGCCAGCAGCCTATACTCGGGGACGAACACCGGGGAGCTGTTTTTT.

This clonotype was recorded only once. The chain combines TRBV29-1 with TRBJ1-1; no clear D. The germline V gene encodes CDR1 SQVTM and CDR2 ANQGSEA. CDR3 length equals 13 residues. The germline V and J ends were trimmed by 3 bases and 0 bases, with 8 bases remaining between them. CDR3 coding DNA: TGCAGCGTTGACAGGTTAATGAACACTGAAGCTTTCTTT. It codes for CSVDRLMNTEAFF.